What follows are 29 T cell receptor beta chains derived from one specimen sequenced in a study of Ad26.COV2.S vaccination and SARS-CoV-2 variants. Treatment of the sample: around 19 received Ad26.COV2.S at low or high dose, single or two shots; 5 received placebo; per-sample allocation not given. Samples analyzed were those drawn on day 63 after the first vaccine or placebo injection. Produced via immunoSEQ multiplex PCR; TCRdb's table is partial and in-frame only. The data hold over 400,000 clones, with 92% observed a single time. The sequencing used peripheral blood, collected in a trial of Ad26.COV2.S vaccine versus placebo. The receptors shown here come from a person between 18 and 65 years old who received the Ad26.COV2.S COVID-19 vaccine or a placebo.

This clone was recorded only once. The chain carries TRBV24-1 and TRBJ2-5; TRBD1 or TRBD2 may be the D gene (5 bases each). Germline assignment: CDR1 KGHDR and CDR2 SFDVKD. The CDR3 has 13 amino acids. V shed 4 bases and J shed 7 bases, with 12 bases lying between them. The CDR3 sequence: CATSDTGPLTQYF. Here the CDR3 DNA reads TGTGCCACCAGTGACACGGGACCGTTGACCCAGTACTTC.

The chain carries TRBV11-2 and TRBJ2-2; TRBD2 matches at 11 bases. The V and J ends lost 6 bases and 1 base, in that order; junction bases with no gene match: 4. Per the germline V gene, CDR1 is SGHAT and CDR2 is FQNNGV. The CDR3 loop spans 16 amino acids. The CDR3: CASRATSGGNTGELFF. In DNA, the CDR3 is TGTGCCAGCAGGGCCACTAGCGGGGGGAACACCGGGGAGCTGTTTTTT.

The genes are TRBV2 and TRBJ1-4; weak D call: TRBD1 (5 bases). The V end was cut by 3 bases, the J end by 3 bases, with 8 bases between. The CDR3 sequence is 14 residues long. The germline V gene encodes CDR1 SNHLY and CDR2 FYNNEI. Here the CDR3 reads CASSEGPSNEKLFF. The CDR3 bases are TGTGCCAGCAGTGAGGGACCCTCTAATGAAAAACTGTTTTTT.

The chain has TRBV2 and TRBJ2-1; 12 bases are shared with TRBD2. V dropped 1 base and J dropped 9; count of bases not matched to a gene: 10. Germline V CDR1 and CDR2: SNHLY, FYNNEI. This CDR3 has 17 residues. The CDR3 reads CASSEGRTSGDLGEQFF. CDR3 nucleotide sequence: TGTGCCAGCAGTGAAGGCCGGACTAGCGGGGATCTCGGTGAGCAGTTCTTC.

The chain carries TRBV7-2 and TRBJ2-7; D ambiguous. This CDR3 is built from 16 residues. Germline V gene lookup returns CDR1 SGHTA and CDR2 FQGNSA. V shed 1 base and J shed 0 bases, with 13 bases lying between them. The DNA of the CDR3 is TGTGCCAGCAGCTTAGAACTGTACGCGAGCTCCTACGAGCAGTACTTC. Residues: CASSLELYASSYEQYF.

The CDR3 region has the DNA TGTGCTAGTGGCGGTTACTCTGGAAACACCATATATTTT. Protein product: CASGGYSGNTIYF. V and J are TRBV12-5 and TRBJ1-3, with D unclear. The length of the CDR3 is 13 residues. Trimming shortened V by 6 bases and J by 0 bases, and 6 bases separated the two germline ends. Per the germline V gene, CDR1 is LGHNT and CDR2 is FRNRAP.

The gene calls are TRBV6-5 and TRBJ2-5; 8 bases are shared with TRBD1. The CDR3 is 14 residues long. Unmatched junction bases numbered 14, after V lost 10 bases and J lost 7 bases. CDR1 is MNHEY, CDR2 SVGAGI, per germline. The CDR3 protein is CATEDRGRPGTQYF. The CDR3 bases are TGTGCCACAGAAGACAGGGGTCGCCCAGGGACCCAGTACTTC.

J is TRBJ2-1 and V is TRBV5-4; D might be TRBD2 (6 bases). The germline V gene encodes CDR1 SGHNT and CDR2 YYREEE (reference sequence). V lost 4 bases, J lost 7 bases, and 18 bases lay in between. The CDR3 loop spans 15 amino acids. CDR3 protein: CASSVDMRAGNEQFF. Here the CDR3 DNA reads TGTGCCAGCAGCGTGGACATGAGGGCGGGGAATGAGCAGTTCTTC.

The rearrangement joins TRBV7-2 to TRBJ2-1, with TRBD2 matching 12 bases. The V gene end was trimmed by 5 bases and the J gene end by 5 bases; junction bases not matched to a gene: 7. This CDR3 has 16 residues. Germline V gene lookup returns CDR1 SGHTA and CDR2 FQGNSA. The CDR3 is CASSQQGLAGNNEQFF. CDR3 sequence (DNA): TGTGCCAGCAGCCAACAAGGACTAGCGGGGAACAATGAGCAGTTCTTC.

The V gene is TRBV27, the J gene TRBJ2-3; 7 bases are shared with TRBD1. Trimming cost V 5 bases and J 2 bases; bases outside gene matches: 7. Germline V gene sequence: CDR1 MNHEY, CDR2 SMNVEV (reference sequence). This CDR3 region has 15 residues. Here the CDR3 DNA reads TGTGCCAGCAGTAATCGACAGGGACACACAGATACGCAGTATTTT. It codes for CASSNRQGHTDTQYF.

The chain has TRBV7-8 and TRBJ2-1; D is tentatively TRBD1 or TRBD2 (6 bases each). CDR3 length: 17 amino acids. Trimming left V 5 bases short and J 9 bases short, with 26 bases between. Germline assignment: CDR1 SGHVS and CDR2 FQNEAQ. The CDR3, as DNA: TGTGCCAGCAGCACACCCCCGGGGGCCGGTGTTAGAAGTGAGCAGTTCTTC. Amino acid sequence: CASSTPPGAGVRSEQFF.

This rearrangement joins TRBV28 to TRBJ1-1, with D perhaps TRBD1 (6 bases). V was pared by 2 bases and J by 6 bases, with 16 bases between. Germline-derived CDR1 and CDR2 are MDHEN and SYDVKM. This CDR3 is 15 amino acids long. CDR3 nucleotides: TGTGCCAGCAGTTTAACAGGGAGAAAGGGTCCTGAAGCTTTCTTT. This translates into CASSLTGRKGPEAFF.

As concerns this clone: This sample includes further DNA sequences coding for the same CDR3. The CDR3 protein is CASSLVSNQPQHF. As DNA, the CDR3 is TGTGCCAGCAGTTTAGTCAGCAATCAGCCCCAGCATTTT. V usage is TRBV12-3 or TRBV12-4 and J usage is TRBJ1-5; D unresolved. This CDR3 is built from 13 residues. The V end lost 1 base, the J end lost 1 base, and 2 bases lay between the germline ends.

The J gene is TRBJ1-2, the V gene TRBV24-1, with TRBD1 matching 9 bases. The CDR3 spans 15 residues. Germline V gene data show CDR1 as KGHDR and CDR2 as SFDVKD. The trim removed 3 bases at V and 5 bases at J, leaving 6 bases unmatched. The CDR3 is CATSDGAGTGYGYTF. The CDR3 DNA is TGTGCCACCAGTGATGGCGCCGGGACAGGGTATGGCTACACCTTC.

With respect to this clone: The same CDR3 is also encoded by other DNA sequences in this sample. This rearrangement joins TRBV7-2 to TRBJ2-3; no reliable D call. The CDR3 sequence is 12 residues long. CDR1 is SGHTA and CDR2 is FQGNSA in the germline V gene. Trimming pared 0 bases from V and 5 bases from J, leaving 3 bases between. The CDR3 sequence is CASSLALDTQYF. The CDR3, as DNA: TGTGCCAGCAGCTTAGCACTAGATACGCAGTATTTT. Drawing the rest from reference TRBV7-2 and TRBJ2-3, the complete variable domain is GAGVSQSPSNKVTEKGKDVELRCDPISGHTALYWYRQSLGQGLEFLIYFQGNSAPDKSGLPSDRFSAERTGGSVSTLTIQRTQQEDSAVYLCASSLALDTQYFGPGTRLTVL.

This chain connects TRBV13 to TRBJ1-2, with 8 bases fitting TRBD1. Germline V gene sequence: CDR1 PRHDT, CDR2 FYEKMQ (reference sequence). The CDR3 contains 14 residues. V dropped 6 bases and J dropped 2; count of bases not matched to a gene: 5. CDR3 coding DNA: TGTGCCAGCAGGTTGACAGGGGAGAACTATGGCTACACCTTC. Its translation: CASRLTGENYGYTF. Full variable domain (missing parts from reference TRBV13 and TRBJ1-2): AAGVIQSPRHLIKEKRETATLKCYPIPRHDTVYWYQQGPGQDPQFLISFYEKMQSDKGSIPDRFSAQQFSDYHSELNMSSLELGDSALYFCASRLTGENYGYTFGSGTRLTVV.

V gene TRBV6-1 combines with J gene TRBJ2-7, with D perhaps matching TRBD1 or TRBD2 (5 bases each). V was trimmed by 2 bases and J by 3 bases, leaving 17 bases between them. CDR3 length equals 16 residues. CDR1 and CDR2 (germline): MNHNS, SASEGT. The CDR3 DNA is TGTGCCAGCAGTGAAACCTCCGGGACGGTGTTCTACGAGCAGTACTTC. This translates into CASSETSGTVFYEQYF.

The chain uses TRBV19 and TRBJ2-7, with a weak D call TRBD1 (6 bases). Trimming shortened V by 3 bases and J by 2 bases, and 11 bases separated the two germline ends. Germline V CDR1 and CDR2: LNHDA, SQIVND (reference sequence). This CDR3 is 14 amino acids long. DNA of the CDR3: TGTGCCAGTAGTATGGGGACATCAACCTACGAGCAGTACTTC. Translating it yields CASSMGTSTYEQYF.

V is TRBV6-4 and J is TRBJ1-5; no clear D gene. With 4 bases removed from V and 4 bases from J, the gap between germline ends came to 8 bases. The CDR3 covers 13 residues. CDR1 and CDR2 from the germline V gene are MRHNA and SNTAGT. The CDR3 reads CASSGQPNQPQHF. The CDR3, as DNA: TGTGCCAGCAGTGGGCAGCCTAATCAGCCCCAGCATTTT.

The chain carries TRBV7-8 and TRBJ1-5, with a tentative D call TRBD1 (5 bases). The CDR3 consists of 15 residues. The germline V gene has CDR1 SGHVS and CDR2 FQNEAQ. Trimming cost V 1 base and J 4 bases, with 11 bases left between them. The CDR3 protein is CASSLERQMNQPQHF. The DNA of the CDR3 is TGTGCCAGCAGCTTAGAACGACAGATGAATCAGCCCCAGCATTTT. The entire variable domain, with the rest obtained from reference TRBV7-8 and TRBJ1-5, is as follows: GAGVSQSPRYKVAKRGQDVALRCDPISGHVSLFWYQQALGQGPEFLTYFQNEAQLDKSGLPSDRFFAERPEGSVSTLKIQRTQQEDSAVYLCASSLERQMNQPQHFGDGTRLSIL.

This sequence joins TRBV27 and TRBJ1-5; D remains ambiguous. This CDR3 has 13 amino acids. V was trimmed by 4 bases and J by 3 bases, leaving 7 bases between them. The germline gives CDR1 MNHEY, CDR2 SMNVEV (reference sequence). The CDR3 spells CASSSEANQPQHF. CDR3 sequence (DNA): TGTGCCAGCAGTTCGGAGGCCAATCAGCCCCAGCATTTT.

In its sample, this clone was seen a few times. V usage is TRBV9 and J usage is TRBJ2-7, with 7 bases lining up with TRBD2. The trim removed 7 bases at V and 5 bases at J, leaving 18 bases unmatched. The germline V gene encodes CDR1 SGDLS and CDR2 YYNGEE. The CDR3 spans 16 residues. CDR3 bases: TGTGCCAGCGGGATACTCGTCCGGGGGGATGCGGACGAGCAGTACTTC. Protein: CASGILVRGDADEQYF.

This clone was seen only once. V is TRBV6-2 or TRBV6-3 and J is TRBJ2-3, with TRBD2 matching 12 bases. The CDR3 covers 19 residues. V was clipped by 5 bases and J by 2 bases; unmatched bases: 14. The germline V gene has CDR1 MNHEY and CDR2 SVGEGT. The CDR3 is CASSPFGTSGRTYTDTQYF. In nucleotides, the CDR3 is TGTGCCAGCAGTCCATTCGGGACTAGCGGGCGTACGTACACAGATACGCAGTATTTT.

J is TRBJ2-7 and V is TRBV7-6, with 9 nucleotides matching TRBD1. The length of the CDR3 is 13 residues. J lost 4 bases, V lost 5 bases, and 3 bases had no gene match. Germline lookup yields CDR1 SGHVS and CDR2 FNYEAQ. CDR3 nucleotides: TGTGCCAGCAGCCCCGACAGGGGGTACGAGCAGTACTTC. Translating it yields CASSPDRGYEQYF.

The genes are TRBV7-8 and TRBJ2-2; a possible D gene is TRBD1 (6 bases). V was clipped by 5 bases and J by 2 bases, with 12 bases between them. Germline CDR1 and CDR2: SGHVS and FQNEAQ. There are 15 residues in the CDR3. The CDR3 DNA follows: TGTGCCAGCAGCAGCCGGGACACAAACACCGGGGAGCTGTTTTTT. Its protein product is CASSSRDTNTGELFF.

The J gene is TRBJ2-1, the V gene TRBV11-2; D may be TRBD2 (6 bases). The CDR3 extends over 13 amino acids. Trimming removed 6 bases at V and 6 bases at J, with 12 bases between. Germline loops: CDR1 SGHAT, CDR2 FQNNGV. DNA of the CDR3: TGTGCCAGCAGGAGACTAGTCACCAATGAGCAGTTCTTC. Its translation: CASRRLVTNEQFF.

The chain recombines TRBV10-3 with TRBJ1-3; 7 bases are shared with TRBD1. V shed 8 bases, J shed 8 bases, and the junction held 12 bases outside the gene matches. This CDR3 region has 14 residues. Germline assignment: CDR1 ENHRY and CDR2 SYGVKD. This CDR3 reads CAIADRETADTIYF. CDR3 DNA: TGTGCCATCGCTGACAGGGAGACTGCGGACACCATATATTTT.

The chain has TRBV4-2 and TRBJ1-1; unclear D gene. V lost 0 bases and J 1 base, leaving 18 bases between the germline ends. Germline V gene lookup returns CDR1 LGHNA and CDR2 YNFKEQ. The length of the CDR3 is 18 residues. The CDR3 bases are TGTGCCAGCAGCCAAGATATTTTACCGACCTTCACGAACACTGAAGCTTTCTTT. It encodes CASSQDILPTFTNTEAFF.

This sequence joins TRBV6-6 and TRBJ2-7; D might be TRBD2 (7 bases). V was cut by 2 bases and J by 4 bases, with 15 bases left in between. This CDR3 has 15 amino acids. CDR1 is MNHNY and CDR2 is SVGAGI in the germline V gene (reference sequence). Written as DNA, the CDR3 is TGTGCCAGCAGTTACGGCGGGGGCGGTAGATACGAGCAGTACTTC. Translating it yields CASSYGGGGRYEQYF.